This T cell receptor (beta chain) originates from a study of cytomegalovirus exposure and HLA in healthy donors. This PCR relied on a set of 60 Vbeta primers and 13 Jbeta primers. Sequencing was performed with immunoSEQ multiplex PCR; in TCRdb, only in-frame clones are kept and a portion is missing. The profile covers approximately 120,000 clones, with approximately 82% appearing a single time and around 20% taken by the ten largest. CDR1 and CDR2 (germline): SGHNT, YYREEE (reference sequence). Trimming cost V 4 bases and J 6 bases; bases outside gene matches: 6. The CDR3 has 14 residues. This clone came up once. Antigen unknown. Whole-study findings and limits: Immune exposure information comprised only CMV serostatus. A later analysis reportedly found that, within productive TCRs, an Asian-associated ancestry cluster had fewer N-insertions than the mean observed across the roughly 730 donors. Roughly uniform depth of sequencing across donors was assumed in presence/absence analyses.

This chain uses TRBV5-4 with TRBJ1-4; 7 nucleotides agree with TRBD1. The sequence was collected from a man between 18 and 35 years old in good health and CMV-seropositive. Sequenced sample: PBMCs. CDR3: CASSPTTGYEKLFF. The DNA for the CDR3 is TGTGCCAGCAGCCCGACGACAGGGTATGAAAAACTGTTTTTT.